Included here is one T cell receptor (beta chain) sequence, with context. These data come from a study of blood T cell repertoires in COVID-19. Study-wide context: Sites in the United States, Italy and Spain provided acute and convalescent COVID-19 samples.

V was pared by 1 base and J by 3 bases, with 9 bases between. There are 14 residues in the CDR3. Germline CDR1 reads SEHNR; CDR2 reads FQNEAQ (reference sequence). Sequenced by immunoSEQ multiplex PCR; TCRdb stores in-frame clones only, minus some. The sample has fewer than 250,000 clones, approximately 83% seen once; the top ten hold 4.8%. All enrollees were about 18 to 90 years old and from about 24 US areas. In assigning cohorts, the study relied on participant-reported clinical history. The sample was PBMCs or T cells enriched from blood (not recorded which). The chain joins TRBV7-9 to TRBJ1-1, with D tentatively TRBD1 (5 bases). The receptor was isolated from a woman aged 45 to 65 who had been exposed to COVID-19. The CDR3 sequence is CASSLGRGHTEAFF. The CDR3 DNA reads TGTGCCAGCAGCTTAGGGCGGGGACACACTGAAGCTTTCTTT.